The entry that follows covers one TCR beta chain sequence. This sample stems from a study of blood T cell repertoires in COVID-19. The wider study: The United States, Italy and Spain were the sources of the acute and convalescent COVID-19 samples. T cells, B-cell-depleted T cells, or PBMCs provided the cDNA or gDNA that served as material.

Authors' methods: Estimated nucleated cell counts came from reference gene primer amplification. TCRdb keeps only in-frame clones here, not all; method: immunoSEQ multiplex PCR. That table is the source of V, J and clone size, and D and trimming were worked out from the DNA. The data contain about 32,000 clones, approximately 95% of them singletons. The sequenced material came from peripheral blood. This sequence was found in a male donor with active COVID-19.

The CDR3 DNA sequence: TGTGCCAGACAACAGGGGGCTGGAGAGACCCAGTACTTC. Encoded protein: CARQQGAGETQYF. J is TRBJ2-5 and V is TRBV2; TRBD1 matches at 9 bases. The CDR3 totals 13 residues. J lost 4 bases, V lost 9 bases, and 6 bases had no gene match. CDR1 and CDR2 from the germline V gene are SNHLY and FYNNEI. The full variable domain, rest sourced from reference TRBV2 and TRBJ2-5, is EPEVTQTPSHQVTQMGQEVILRCVPISNHLYFYWYRQILGQKVEFLVSFYNNEISEKSEIFDDQFSVERPDGSNFTLKIRSTKLEDSAMYFCARQQGAGETQYFGPGTRLLVL.